This T cell receptor beta chain was identified during a study of long-term antiretroviral therapy in people with HIV. This was the immunoSEQ v3.0 assay at survey level. Repertoires were generated with immunoSEQ multiplex PCR, while TCRdb's copy carries only in-frame clones and drops some. The sample consists of some 15,000 clones, about 88% of them appearing once. This CDR3 is 14 amino acids long. The germline V gene encodes CDR1 MDHEN and CDR2 SYDVKM. Trimming took 8 bases from V and 4 from J, leaving 15 bases between them. The clonotype was recovered from a man aged 50 to 59 with HIV. The rearrangement uses TRBV28 and TRBJ1-5; a weak D match, TRBD1 (5 bases). Source: unsorted PBMCs, taken 6.9 years after starting antiretroviral therapy. CDR3 protein: CASLRRGQNQPQHF. CDR3 sequence (DNA): TGTGCCAGCCTAAGGAGGGGCCAAAATCAGCCCCAGCATTTT. The entire variable domain, with the rest obtained from reference TRBV28 and TRBJ1-5, is as follows: DVKVTQSSRYLVKRTGEKVFLECVQDMDHENMFWYRQDPGLGLRLIYFSYDVKMKEKGDIPEGYSVSREKKERFSLILESASTNQTSMYLCASLRRGQNQPQHFGDGTRLSIL.